These 21 T cell receptor beta chains were sequenced from one sample in a study of human T cells and chemical hapten exposure. Time point denoted: patch test 1, 2 weeks after DPC sensitization. Treatment here: therapeutic diphenylcyclopropenone sensitization with weekly scalp DPC. Via MiXCR, TCRdb re-called the RACE reads, giving one row per CDR3 protein. The table shows 90,000 or so distinct CDR3 sequences, with approximately 10% occurring only once. The sample here was whole blood, taken in connection with sensitization to the hapten diphenylcyclopropenone (DPC). The receptors come from a man aged 35 to 55 with alopecia areata. Some clones in this sample may be carry-over from other donors' samples.

This clonotype was counted a few times. This sequence joins TRBV14 and TRBJ2-7, with TRBD2 matching over 10 bases. CDR1 SGHDN and CDR2 FVKESK come from the germline V gene. The V gene end was trimmed by 2 bases and the J gene end by 4 bases; junction bases not matched to a gene: 17. CDR3 length equals 19 residues. The CDR3 loop is CASSQLGQEAGLADYEQYV. The CDR3 DNA reads TGTGCCAGCAGCCAACTGGGCCAGGAGGCAGGACTAGCGGATTACGAGCAGTACGTC.

This clonotype was seen only a few times. This chain uses TRBV11-3 with TRBJ1-6; TRBD1 is a possible D gene (6 bases). Germline loops: CDR1 SGHNT, CDR2 YENEEA. The CDR3 is 15 amino acids. V was cut by 3 bases and J by 10 bases, with 16 bases left in between. The CDR3 DNA sequence: TGTGCCAGCAGCTTGGATAGGGGGGCACGATCACCCCTCCACTTT. It encodes CASSLDRGARSPLHF.

This clonotype was detected ten times or more. This chain connects TRBV5-1 to TRBJ2-5, with D perhaps TRBD1 (6 bases). The CDR3 runs 17 residues. Germline V gene sequence: CDR1 SGHRS, CDR2 YFSETQ. Trimming pared 1 base from V and 4 bases from J, leaving 20 bases between. The CDR3 coding sequence is TGCGCCAGCAGCTTGAGACGGGACACCCCCGAGGGAGAGACCCAGTACTTC. Translating gives CASSLRRDTPEGETQYF.

Relative to its sample, this clonotype is medium-sized. This chain joins TRBV5-6 and TRBJ1-1; 7 bases are shared with TRBD1. The CDR3 runs 18 residues. V lost 2 bases and J lost 2; bases outside the gene matches: 15. Germline V gene lookup returns CDR1 SGHDT and CDR2 YYEEEE. The CDR3 DNA reads TGTGCCAGCAGCTTCTATCAACAGGGGATCGCGTCTAACACTGAAGCTTTCTTT. Protein: CASSFYQQGIASNTEAFF.

In its sample, this clonotype was seen a few times. The chain uses TRBV7-2 and TRBJ2-5, with no clear D. Trimming took off 5 bases at V and 1 base at J, with 8 bases between the two ends. Germline V gene lookup returns CDR1 SGHTA and CDR2 FQGNSA. The CDR3 has 13 amino acids. This CDR3 is CASSNPSQETQYF. The CDR3 DNA reads TGTGCCAGCAGCAATCCATCCCAAGAGACCCAGTACTTC.

This clonotype was detected ten times or more. V usage is TRBV29-1 and J usage is TRBJ2-3; D might be TRBD2 (6 bases). The CDR3 loop spans 13 amino acids. The germline V and J ends were trimmed by 3 bases and 2 bases, with 9 bases remaining between them. Per the germline V gene, CDR1 is SQVTM and CDR2 is ANQGSEA. The CDR3 reads CSVDGGVTDTQYF. CDR3 sequence (DNA): TGCAGCGTTGACGGCGGGGTCACAGATACGCAGTATTTT.

The chain recombines TRBV29-1 with TRBJ2-1; D gene ambiguous. This CDR3 region has 14 residues. Germline assignment: CDR1 SQVTM and CDR2 ANQGSEA. The V end lost 3 bases, the J end lost 2 bases, and 11 bases lay between the germline ends. Written as DNA, the CDR3 is TGCAGCGTTGACCGTATAGCAGCCTACAATGAGCAGTTCTTC. Residues: CSVDRIAAYNEQFF.

This clonotype was counted ten times or more. The chain has TRBV5-6 and TRBJ2-7, with 8 bases aligning to TRBD1. This CDR3 is built from 12 residues. Germline loops: CDR1 SGHDT, CDR2 YYEEEE. J gave up 7 bases and V 4 bases, and 4 bases lay outside the gene matches. CDR3 coding DNA: TGTGCCAGCAGCGCCGGACAGGGAGAGCAGTACTTC. Translating gives CASSAGQGEQYF. The whole variable domain, remainder taken from reference TRBV5-6 and TRBJ2-7, is DAGVTQSPTHLIKTRGQQVTLRCSPKSGHDTVSWYQQALGQGPQFIFQYYEEEERQRGNFPDRFSGHQFPNYSSELNVNALLLGDSALYLCASSAGQGEQYFGPGTRLTVT.

This clonotype has a handful of counts. This sequence joins TRBV19 and TRBJ2-7; 9 positions match TRBD1. Looked up from germline, CDR1 is LNHDA and CDR2 is SQIVND (reference sequence). With 3 bases clipped from V and 3 bases from J, the junction kept 6 bases outside the gene matches. The CDR3 runs to 15 residues. CDR3 residues: CASSIVDRGVYEQYF. As DNA, the CDR3 is TGTGCCAGTAGTATTGTGGACAGGGGTGTCTACGAGCAGTACTTC. Together with reference TRBV19 and TRBJ2-7, the CDR3 gives the full variable domain: DGGITQSPKYLFRKEGQNVTLSCEQNLNHDAMYWYRQDPGQGLRLIYYSQIVNDFQKGDIAEGYSVSREKKESFPLTVTSAQKNPTAFYLCASSIVDRGVYEQYFGPGTRLTVT.

This clonotype was observed a handful of times. The rearrangement joins TRBV9 to TRBJ2-3, with D perhaps matching TRBD2 (6 bases). The V and J ends lost 6 bases and 2 bases respectively, with 16 bases between them. The CDR3 covers 15 residues. The germline CDR1 and CDR2 sequences are SGDLS and YYNGEE. The CDR3 sequence: CASTWRATHTDTQYF. Written as DNA, the CDR3 is TGTGCCAGCACCTGGAGGGCTACCCACACAGATACGCAGTATTTT. Full variable domain (missing parts from reference TRBV9 and TRBJ2-3): DSGVTQTPKHLITATGQRVTLRCSPRSGDLSVYWYQQSLDQGLQFLIQYYNGEERAKGNILERFSAQQFPDLHSELNLSSLELGDSALYFCASTWRATHTDTQYFGPGTRLTVL.

Only a few counts were recorded for this clonotype. The chain recombines TRBV7-9 with TRBJ2-7, with 7 positions matching TRBD1. This CDR3 has 13 amino acids. V trimming: 4 bases; J trimming: 4 bases; junction bases outside the gene matches: 4. From germline, CDR1 is SEHNR and CDR2 FQNEAQ (reference sequence). This chain's CDR3 is CASSSGQSYEQYV. DNA for the CDR3: TGTGCCAGCAGCTCGGGACAGTCTTACGAGCAGTACGTC.

The chain employs TRBV7-9 and TRBJ2-3; no reliable D call. Germline V lookup: CDR1 SEHNR, CDR2 FQNEAQ (reference sequence). The CDR3 is made up of 12 amino acids. V was shortened by 1 base and J by 8 bases, with 7 bases between the two germline ends. CDR3 in amino acids: CASSLEVSTQYF. Here the CDR3 DNA reads TGTGCCAGCAGCTTAGAGGTATCTACGCAGTATTTT.

A single count supports this clonotype. With a much larger clone just one base away, this may be a read error. The CDR3 does not end in the conserved phenylalanine or tryptophan, so this is likely a read error. This chain uses TRBV7-2 with TRBJ1-1; D gene ambiguous. The CDR3 is made up of 11 amino acids. Germline V lookup: CDR1 SGHTA, CDR2 FQGNSA. Trimming stripped 6 bases from V and 4 bases from J, with 6 bases between. In DNA, the CDR3 is TGTGCCAGCAGTTCGTTCACTGAAGCTTTCTCT. Its protein is CASSSFTEAFS.

CDR3 nucleotide sequence: TGCAGTGCTAACGGACTAGCGGGAGTGGGTGAGCAGTTCTTC. Translation gives CSANGLAGVGEQFF. The chain joins TRBV20-1 to TRBJ2-1; 13 nucleotides match TRBD2. The CDR3 has 14 residues. The junction had 6 bases not matched to a gene; V was cut back by 4 bases and J by 9 bases. The germline CDR1 and CDR2 sequences are DFQATT and SNEGSKA (reference sequence).

This clonotype came up a few times. Written as DNA, the CDR3 is TGCGCCAGCAGCGAGGGACAGAGCTATGGCTACACCTTC. It codes for CASSEGQSYGYTF. The J gene is TRBJ1-2, the V gene TRBV5-1; 7 nucleotides match TRBD1. The CDR3 loop spans 13 amino acids. Per the germline V gene, CDR1 is SGHRS and CDR2 is YFSETQ. V trimming: 4 bases; J trimming: 4 bases; junction bases outside the gene matches: 4. The entire variable domain, with the rest obtained from reference TRBV5-1 and TRBJ1-2, is as follows: KAGVTQTPRYLIKTRGQQVTLSCSPISGHRSVSWYQQTPGQGLQFLFEYFSETQRNKGNFPGRFSGRQFSNSRSEMNVSTLELGDSALYLCASSEGQSYGYTFGSGTRLTVV.

This clonotype was seen only a few times. The chain is built from TRBV6-5 and TRBJ2-2; D might be TRBD1 (6 bases). The V end was cut by 6 bases, the J end by 5 bases, with 16 bases between. The CDR3 has 15 residues. Per germline, CDR1 MNHEY and CDR2 SVGAGI. Here the CDR3 DNA reads TGTGCCAGCAGCCTTTCTACAGGGATGACCGGGGAGCTGTTTTTT. Translating gives CASSLSTGMTGELFF.

The sample holds a few counts of this clonotype. The genes are TRBV29-1 and TRBJ2-3, with D possibly being TRBD1 (8 bases). V was pared by 5 bases and J by 2 bases, with 17 bases between. Germline V gives CDR1 SQVTM, CDR2 ANQGSEA. This CDR3 comprises 15 residues. This CDR3 reads CSVKTGEGTTDTQYF. CDR3 DNA sequence: TGCAGCGTTAAGACAGGGGAGGGGACCACAGATACGCAGTATTTT.

In its sample, this clonotype was seen many times. The gene calls are TRBV20-1 and TRBJ1-2; the D gene is possibly TRBD1 (5 bases). The germline V gene has CDR1 DFQATT and CDR2 SNEGSKA (reference sequence). The CDR3 sequence is 14 residues long. As DNA, the CDR3 is TGCATCTCGCAGGGAGATAAGGCTAACTATGGCTACACCTTC. Amino acids: CISQGDKANYGYTF.

The V call is TRBV6-5, the J call TRBJ2-7, with D tentatively TRBD1 (6 bases). CDR3 length: 14 amino acids. Deletions cut 0 bases from V and 7 bases from J, with 13 bases between. Per germline, CDR1 MNHEY and CDR2 SVGAGI. The CDR3: CASSYSQGQGEQYV. Here the CDR3 DNA reads TGTGCCAGCAGTTACTCGCAGGGGCAAGGAGAGCAGTACGTC.

This clonotype has just a few counts. The V and J genes are TRBV7-2 and TRBJ2-5, with TRBD1 identical over 11 bases. With 1 base clipped from V and 4 bases from J, the junction kept 5 bases outside the gene matches. The CDR3 is 16 residues long. Germline V CDR1 and CDR2: SGHTA, FQGNSA. The CDR3 DNA follows: TGTGCCAGCAGCTTAGTACCGGACAGGGGGCGAGAGACCCAGTACTTC. It specifies CASSLVPDRGRETQYF.

This chain joins TRBV29-1 and TRBJ2-7; 7 nucleotides align to TRBD1. The CDR3 is made up of 13 amino acids. Germline assignment: CDR1 SQVTM and CDR2 ANQGSEA. After removal of 7 bases from V and 0 bases from J, the junction contained 6 bases not matched to a gene. The CDR3 protein is CSARQGFSYEQYF. The DNA of the CDR3 is TGCAGCGCCAGACAGGGATTCTCCTACGAGCAGTACTTC.